Described below is a single TCR beta chain sequence and its context. CDR3 length equals 17 residues. The sample comes from a study of CD8+ T cells in alopecia areata. cDNA reverse transcribed from extracted RNA served as the sequencing template. Data came from immunoSEQ multiplex PCR; TCRdb stores just in-frame clones and leaves some out. The table shows around 120,000 clones, with less than 70% occurring only once. V usage is TRBV1 and J usage is TRBJ1-1. TRBV1 is a pseudogene locus. The material sequenced was CD4+ T cells sorted from blood. The TCR sequence derives from a human donor in good health. This chain's CDR3 is CTSSQDPTGGMNTEAFF. CDR3 nucleotides: TGCACCAGCAGCCAAGATCCGACCGGGGGGATGAACACTGAAGCTTTCTTT.